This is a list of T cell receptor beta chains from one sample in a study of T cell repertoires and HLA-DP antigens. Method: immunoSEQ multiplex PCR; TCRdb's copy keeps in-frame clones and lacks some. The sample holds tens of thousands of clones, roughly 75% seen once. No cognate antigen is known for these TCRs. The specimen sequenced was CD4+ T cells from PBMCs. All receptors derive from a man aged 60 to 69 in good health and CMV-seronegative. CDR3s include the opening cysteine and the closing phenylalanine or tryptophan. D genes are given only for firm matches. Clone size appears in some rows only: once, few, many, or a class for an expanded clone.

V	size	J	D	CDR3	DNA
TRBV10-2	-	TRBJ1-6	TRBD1	CASGDRELNSPLHF	TGCGCCAGCGGAGACAGGGAACTTAATTCACCCCTCCACTTT
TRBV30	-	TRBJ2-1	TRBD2	CAWSFSGGPYNEQFF	TGTGCCTGGAGTTTTAGCGGGGGCCCTTACAATGAGCAGTTCTTC
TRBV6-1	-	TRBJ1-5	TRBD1	CASSGGTASYSNQPQHF	TGTGCCAGCAGTGGCGGGACAGCCTCCTATAGCAATCAGCCCCAGCATTTT
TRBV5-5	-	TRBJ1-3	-	CASSHGPAASGNTIYF	TGTGCCAGCAGCCATGGCCCTGCGGCCTCTGGAAACACCATATATTTT
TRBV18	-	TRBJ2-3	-	CASSPGTLPISTDTQYF	TGTGCCAGCTCACCAGGGACTCTTCCGATTAGCACAGATACGCAGTATTTT
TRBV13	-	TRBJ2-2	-	CASSQQRNTGELFF	TGTGCCAGCAGCCAACAGAGGAACACCGGGGAGCTGTTTTTT
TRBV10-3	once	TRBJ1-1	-	CAITNRQNTEAFF	TGTGCCATCACAAACAGGCAGAACACTGAAGCTTTCTTT
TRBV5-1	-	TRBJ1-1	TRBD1	CASSQGARGTEAFF	TGCGCCAGCAGCCAGGGGGCGCGTGGTACTGAAGCTTTCTTT
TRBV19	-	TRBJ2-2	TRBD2	CASNELAGGHWGGELFF	TGTGCCAGTAACGAGCTAGCGGGAGGACATTGGGGCGGGGAGCTGTTTTTT
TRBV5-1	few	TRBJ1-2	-	CASSPGLQQDYGYTF	TGCGCCAGCAGCCCTGGGCTACAACAAGACTATGGCTACACCTTC
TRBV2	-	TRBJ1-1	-	CASSEAPGGVAFF	TGTGCCAGCAGTGAAGCACCGGGGGGAGTTGCTTTCTTT
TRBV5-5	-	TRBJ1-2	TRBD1	CASSLAGQGSYGYTF	TGTGCCAGCAGCCTGGCGGGACAGGGGAGCTATGGCTACACCTTC
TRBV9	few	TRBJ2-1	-	CASTPAGDSYNEQFF	TGTGCCAGCACCCCGGCAGGGGATTCTTACAATGAGCAGTTCTTC
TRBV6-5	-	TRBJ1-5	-	CATSGGDSNQPQHF	TGTGCCACCAGTGGGGGGGATAGCAATCAGCCCCAGCATTTT
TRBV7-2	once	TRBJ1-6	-	CASSSTSASYNSPLHF	TGTGCCAGCAGCTCCACCTCAGCCTCCTATAATTCACCCCTCCACTTT
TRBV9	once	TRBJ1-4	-	CASSGRQNRNEKLFF	TGTGCCAGCAGCGGAAGACAGAACCGTAATGAAAAACTGTTTTTT
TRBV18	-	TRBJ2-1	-	CASSLEPRYNEQFF	TGTGCCAGCTCACTTGAGCCCCGATACAATGAGCAGTTCTTC
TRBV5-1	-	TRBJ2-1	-	CASSWGDQANEQFF	TGCGCCAGTTCCTGGGGCGATCAAGCCAATGAGCAGTTCTTC
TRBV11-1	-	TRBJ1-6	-	CASRGDSYNSPLHF	TGTGCCAGCCGTGGAGACTCATATAATTCACCCCTCCACTTT
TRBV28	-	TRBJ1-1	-	CASSPRINTEAFF	TGTGCCAGCAGTCCTCGCATTAACACTGAAGCTTTCTTT
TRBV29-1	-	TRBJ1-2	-	CSVHGTLYGYTF	TGCAGCGTCCATGGGACCTTATATGGCTACACCTTC
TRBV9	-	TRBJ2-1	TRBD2	CASSVALGTSGSDEQFF	TGTGCCAGCAGCGTAGCGTTGGGGACTAGCGGGAGTGATGAGCAGTTCTTC
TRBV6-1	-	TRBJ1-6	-	CASSHGREVHSPLHF	TGTGCCAGCAGTCACGGACGGGAGGTACATTCACCCCTCCACTTT
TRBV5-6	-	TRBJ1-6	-	CASSHSGKNSPLHF	TGTGCCAGCAGTCATTCTGGGAAGAATTCACCCCTCCACTTT
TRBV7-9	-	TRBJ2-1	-	CASSLLIGESEQFF	TGTGCCAGCAGCTTATTGATCGGGGAGTCCGAGCAGTTCTTC
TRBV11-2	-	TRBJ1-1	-	CASSSGHGGGKDTEAFF	TGTGCCAGCAGCTCGGGTCATGGAGGGGGAAAGGACACTGAAGCTTTCTTT
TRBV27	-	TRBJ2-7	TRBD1	CASSPRSTGGVHEQYF	TGTGCCAGCAGTCCCCGCTCGACAGGGGGCGTCCACGAGCAGTACTTC
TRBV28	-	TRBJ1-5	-	CASSSPISTKTHF	TGTGCCAGCAGTTCCCCAATAAGTACAAAAACGCATTTT
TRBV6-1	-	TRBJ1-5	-	CASSAQGRQPQHF	TGTGCCAGCAGTGCACAGGGTCGACAGCCCCAGCATTTT
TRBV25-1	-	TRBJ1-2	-	CASSGGTEQYGYTF	TGTGCCAGCAGTGGGGGAACCGAGCAATATGGCTACACCTTC
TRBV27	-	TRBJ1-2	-	CASTQAGGSYTF	TGTGCCAGCACCCAGGCCGGCGGGAGCTACACCTTC
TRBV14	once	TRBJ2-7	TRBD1	CASSQELGHRGSYEQYF	TGTGCCAGCAGCCAAGAACTGGGGCACAGGGGCTCCTACGAGCAGTACTTC
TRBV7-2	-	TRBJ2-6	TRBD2	CASSLNAVAGGSGANVLTF	TGTGCCAGCAGCTTAAACGCGGTAGCGGGGGGCTCTGGGGCCAACGTCCTGACTTTC